Only one count was recorded for the clone carrying this T cell receptor (beta chain). Antigen unknown. TRB rearrangements were amplified by multiplex PCR with BIOMED2 TRB-A/B primers. TCRdb used MiXCR to reprocess the multiplex PCR reads, holding one entry per CDR3 protein. The table shows 4,500 to 5,500 distinct CDR3 sequences, with approximately 20% occurring only once. This entry is derived from a study of T and B cells in COVID-19 patients. The wider study: Peripheral blood came from COVID-19 patients with active infection or after recovery. Study observations and caveats: Blood from mildly ill patients while symptomatic, and early samples from severe cases, were scarce.

From blood, 250-500 ng of genomic DNA served as TRB template. The CDR3 consists of 13 residues. Germline values: CDR1 SGHRS, CDR2 YFSETQ. V was cut by 0 bases and J by 6 bases, with 9 bases left in between. Sequenced sample: blood. This receptor was identified in a human donor who had recovered from COVID-19. J is TRBJ1-2 and V is TRBV5-1; D not certain. CDR3 in amino acids: CASSLAGSDGYTF. The CDR3 region has the DNA TGCGCCAGCAGCTTGGCGGGTTCGGATGGCTACACCTTC.